This T cell receptor beta chain was retrieved from a study of identical twins. Study results and limitations: The abundant beta clonotypes from cord blood had fewer insertions, and memory repertoires had none of this.

On this clonotype: Antigen: not known.

Via MiXCR, TCRdb re-called the 5' RACE reads, giving one row per CDR3 protein. The top ten hold about 0.93% of the sample, which has about 520,000 distinct CDR3 sequences, roughly 21% seen once. The CDR3 is made up of 15 amino acids. CDR1 is SGHRS, CDR2 YFSETQ, per germline. V was clipped by 4 bases and J by 2 bases, with 13 bases between them. The sample also formed part of further work on T cells expressing NK-cell markers.

The V call is TRBV5-1, the J call TRBJ2-1, with D perhaps TRBD1 or TRBD2 (7 bases each). Input material: CD4+ T cells sorted from blood. This TCR derives from a woman aged 18-29 years in good health. Written as DNA, the CDR3 is TGCGCCAGCAGCCCCTCAGGGGGGGCCTACAATGAGCAGTTCTTC. The encoded protein is CASSPSGGAYNEQFF.